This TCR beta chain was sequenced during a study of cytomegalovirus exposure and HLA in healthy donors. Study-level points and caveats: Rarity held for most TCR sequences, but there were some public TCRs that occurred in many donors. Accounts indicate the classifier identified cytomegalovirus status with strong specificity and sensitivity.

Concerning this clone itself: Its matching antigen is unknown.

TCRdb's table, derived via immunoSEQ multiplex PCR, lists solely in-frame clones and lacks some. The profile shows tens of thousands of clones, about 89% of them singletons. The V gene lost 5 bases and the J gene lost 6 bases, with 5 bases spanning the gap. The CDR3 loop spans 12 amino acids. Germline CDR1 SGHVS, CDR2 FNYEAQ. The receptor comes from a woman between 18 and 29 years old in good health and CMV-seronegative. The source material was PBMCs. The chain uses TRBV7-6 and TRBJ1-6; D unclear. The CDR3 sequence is CASSRGNSPLHF. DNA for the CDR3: TGTGCCAGCAGCCGGGGTAATTCACCCCTCCACTTT.